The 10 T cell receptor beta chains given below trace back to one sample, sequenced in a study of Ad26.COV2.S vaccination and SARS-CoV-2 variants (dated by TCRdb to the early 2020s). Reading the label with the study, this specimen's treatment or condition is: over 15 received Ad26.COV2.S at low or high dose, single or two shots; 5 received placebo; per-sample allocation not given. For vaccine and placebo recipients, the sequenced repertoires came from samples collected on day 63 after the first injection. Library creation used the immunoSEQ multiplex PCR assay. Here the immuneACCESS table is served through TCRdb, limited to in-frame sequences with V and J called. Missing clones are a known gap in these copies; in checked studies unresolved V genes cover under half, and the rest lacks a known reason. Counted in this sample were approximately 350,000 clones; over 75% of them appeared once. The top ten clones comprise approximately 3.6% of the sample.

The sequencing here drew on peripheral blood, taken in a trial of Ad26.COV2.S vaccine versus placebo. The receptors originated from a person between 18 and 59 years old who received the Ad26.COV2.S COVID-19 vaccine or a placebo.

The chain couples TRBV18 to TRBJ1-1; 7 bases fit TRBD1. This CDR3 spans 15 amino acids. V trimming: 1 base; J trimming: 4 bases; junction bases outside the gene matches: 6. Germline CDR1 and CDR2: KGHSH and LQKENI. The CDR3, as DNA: TGTGCCAGCTCACCACGGTCGACAGGGAGCACTGAAGCTTTCTTT. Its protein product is CASSPRSTGSTEAFF.

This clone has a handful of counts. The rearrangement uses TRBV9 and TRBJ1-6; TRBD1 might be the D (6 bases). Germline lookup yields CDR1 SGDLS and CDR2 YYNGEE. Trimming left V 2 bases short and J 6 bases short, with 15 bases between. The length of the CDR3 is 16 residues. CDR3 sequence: CASSVGLGGSNSPLHF. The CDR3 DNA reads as TGTGCCAGCAGCGTCGGGCTAGGGGGATCTAATTCACCCCTCCACTTT.

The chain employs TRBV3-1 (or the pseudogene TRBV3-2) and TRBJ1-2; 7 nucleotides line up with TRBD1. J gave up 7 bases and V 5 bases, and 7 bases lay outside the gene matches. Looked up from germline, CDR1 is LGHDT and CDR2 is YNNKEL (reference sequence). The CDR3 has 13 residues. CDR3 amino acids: CASSRGQSSGYTF. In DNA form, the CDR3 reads TGTGCCAGCAGCAGGGGGCAGAGCAGTGGCTACACCTTC.

DNA for the CDR3: TGCGCCAGCAGCCAATTCCAGGGCAATGGTGAGCAGTTCTTC. Protein product: CASSQFQGNGEQFF. The chain employs TRBV4-3 and TRBJ2-1; tentative D call: TRBD1 (5 bases). Germline CDR1 and CDR2: LGHNA and YSLEER. V was trimmed by 2 bases and J by 9 bases, leaving 14 bases between them. The CDR3 sequence is 14 residues long.

CDR3 sequence reads: CASSYRGKDYGYTF. The CDR3 nucleotides read TGTGCCAGCAGTTACAGGGGGAAGGACTATGGCTACACCTTC. The V gene is TRBV27, the J gene TRBJ1-2, with 8 bases identical to TRBD1. CDR3 length: 14 residues. CDR1 and CDR2 from the germline V gene are MNHEY and SMNVEV (reference sequence). After removal of 4 bases from V and 3 bases from J, the junction contained 4 bases not matched to a gene.

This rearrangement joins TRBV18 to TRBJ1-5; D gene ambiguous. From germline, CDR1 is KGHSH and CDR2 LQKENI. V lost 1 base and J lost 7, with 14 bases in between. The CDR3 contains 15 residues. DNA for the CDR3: TGTGCCAGCTCACCACAGCGGGGAGTGGGACAGCCCCAGCATTTT. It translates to CASSPQRGVGQPQHF. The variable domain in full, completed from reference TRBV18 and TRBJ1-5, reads NAGVMQNPRHLVRRRGQEARLRCSPMKGHSHVYWYRQLPEEGLKFMVYLQKENIIDESGMPKERFSAEFPKEGPSILRIQQVVRGDSAAYFCASSPQRGVGQPQHFGDGTRLSIL.

The DNA for the CDR3 is TGTGCCAGCAGCTTAGGTTTGGGAGGGGGCGAGCAGTACTTC. As protein: CASSLGLGGGEQYF. The rearrangement uses TRBV7-8 and TRBJ2-7, with a possible D match to TRBD2 (7 bases). This CDR3 has 14 amino acids. Trimming left V 1 base short and J 6 bases short, with 13 bases between. Germline loops: CDR1 SGHVS, CDR2 FQNEAQ.

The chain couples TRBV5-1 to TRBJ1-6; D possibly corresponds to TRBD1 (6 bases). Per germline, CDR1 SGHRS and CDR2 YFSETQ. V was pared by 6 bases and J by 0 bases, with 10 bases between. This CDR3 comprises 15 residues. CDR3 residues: CASKQGSSYNSPLHF. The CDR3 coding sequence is TGCGCCAGCAAGCAGGGGAGCTCCTATAATTCACCCCTCCACTTT.

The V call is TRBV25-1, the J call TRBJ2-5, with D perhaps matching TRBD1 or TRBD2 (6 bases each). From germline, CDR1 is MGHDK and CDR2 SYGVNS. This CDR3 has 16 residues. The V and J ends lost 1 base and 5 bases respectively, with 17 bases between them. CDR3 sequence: CASSEFGSGGAETQYF. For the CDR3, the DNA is TGTGCCAGCAGTGAATTTGGATCCGGGGGCGCGGAGACCCAGTACTTC.

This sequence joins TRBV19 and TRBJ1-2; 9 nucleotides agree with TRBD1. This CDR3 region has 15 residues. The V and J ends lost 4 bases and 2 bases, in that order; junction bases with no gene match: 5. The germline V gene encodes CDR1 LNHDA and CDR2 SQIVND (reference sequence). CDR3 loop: CASSRFGQGNYGYTF. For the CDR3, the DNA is TGTGCCAGTAGTAGGTTTGGACAGGGGAACTATGGCTACACCTTC.